Following are 9 T cell receptor beta chains from one sample sequenced in a study of technical replicates of blood from several donors. Sequencing was performed with immunoSEQ multiplex PCR; in TCRdb, only in-frame clones are kept and a portion is missing. The table shows under 65,000 clones, with 95% to 97% occurring only once. Material: T cells isolated from PBMCs. All receptors come from a human donor in good health.

The chain employs TRBV6-5 and TRBJ2-7; TRBD2 agrees at 7 bases. V dropped 0 bases and J dropped 1; count of bases not matched to a gene: 3. The CDR3 runs 15 residues. Germline-derived CDR1 and CDR2 are MNHEY and SVGAGI. CDR3 sequence (DNA): TGTGCCAGCAGTTACTCCCTAGCGGAGTCCTACGAGCAGTACTTC. It specifies CASSYSLAESYEQYF.

This rearrangement joins TRBV19 to TRBJ2-1; D is perhaps TRBD2 (6 bases). CDR1 LNHDA and CDR2 SQIVND come from the germline V gene (reference sequence). V was cut by 9 bases and J by 9 bases, with 15 bases left in between. There are 12 residues in the CDR3. CDR3: CASRSSEGEQFF. CDR3 nucleotides: TGTGCCAGCCGATCTAGCGAGGGTGAGCAGTTCTTC.

J is TRBJ2-7 and V is TRBV5-4, with TRBD1 identical over 9 bases. With 4 bases clipped from V and 7 bases from J, the junction kept 6 bases outside the gene matches. Germline V gene data show CDR1 as SGHNT and CDR2 as YYREEE (reference sequence). This CDR3 region has 13 residues. The CDR3 DNA sequence: TGTGCCAGCAGCACGGGACAGGGTGATGAGCAGTACTTC. Protein: CASSTGQGDEQYF.

The V call is TRBV19, the J call TRBJ1-5, with D maybe TRBD1 (5 bases). Trimming took off 6 bases at V and 5 bases at J, with 11 bases between the two ends. There are 13 residues in the CDR3. The germline gives CDR1 LNHDA, CDR2 SQIVND (reference sequence). In nucleotides, the CDR3 is TGTGCCAGTAGCCAGGGTGTGGATCAGCCCCAGCATTTT. This codes for CASSQGVDQPQHF.

This rearrangement joins TRBV27 to TRBJ1-1, with D maybe TRBD1 (5 bases). CDR1 is MNHEY, CDR2 SMNVEV, per germline (reference sequence). V dropped 5 bases and J dropped 5 bases, with 15 bases sitting between them. The CDR3 has 14 amino acids. This CDR3 is CASSIRHGGTEAFF. In nucleotides, the CDR3 is TGTGCCAGCAGTATACGCCACGGGGGGACTGAAGCTTTCTTT.

This chain links TRBV28 with TRBJ2-7; D ambiguous. V was trimmed by 2 bases and J by 1 base, leaving 15 bases between them. CDR3 length: 16 amino acids. CDR1 and CDR2 from the germline V gene are MDHEN and SYDVKM. CDR3 nucleotide sequence: TGTGCCAGCAGTTTACCCCTCAATGACATTTCCTACGAGCAGTACTTC. Protein: CASSLPLNDISYEQYF.

The V call is TRBV4-2, the J call TRBJ1-3; no definite D call. V was cut by 1 base and J by 2 bases, with 12 bases left in between. Germline-derived CDR1 and CDR2 are LGHNA and YNFKEQ. The length of the CDR3 is 16 residues. The CDR3 here is CASSQVERKAGNTIYF. DNA for the CDR3: TGTGCCAGCAGCCAAGTGGAGAGGAAGGCTGGAAACACCATATATTTT.

V gene TRBV4-1 combines with J gene TRBJ2-6; D gene unclear. The CDR3 extends over 14 amino acids. CDR1 is MGHRA and CDR2 is YSYEKL in the germline V gene. The germline V and J ends were trimmed by 4 bases and 0 bases, with 4 bases remaining between them. CDR3 loop: CASSRYSGANVLTF. DNA of the CDR3: TGCGCCAGCAGCCGTTACTCTGGGGCCAACGTCCTGACTTTC.

This chain uses TRBV7-2 with TRBJ1-4; a possible D gene is TRBD1 (6 bases). Germline values: CDR1 SGHTA, CDR2 FQGNSA. The V end lost 3 bases, the J end lost 4 bases, and 18 bases lay between the germline ends. This CDR3 has 17 residues. CDR3 nucleotides: TGTGCCAGCAGCTTGGCGGCAGGGGCAACACTTAATGAAAAACTGTTTTTT. This sequence encodes CASSLAAGATLNEKLFF.